These T cell receptor beta chains were read from a single sample in a study of T-cell memory formation after mild COVID-19. TCRdb re-analysed the 5' RACE reads in MiXCR, keeping a single row per CDR3 protein. The sample consists of 450,000 or so distinct CDR3 sequences, about 23% of them appearing once. The sequenced material came from PBMCs or a T cell subset sorted from them (not recorded which). The receptors were gathered from an adult woman who had mild COVID-19 (a few samples of this study predate the infection). Cell type and time point are not known. The CDR3 runs from the conserved cysteine through the conserved F or W. D genes are given only for firm matches. Clone size is stated in some rows and not others, as once, few, many or a class when expanded.

V gene: TRBV18
D gene: NA
J gene: TRBJ2-5
clone size: NA
CDR3 DNA: TGTGCCAGCTCACCACTTGCAGCCGTGCAAGAGACCCAGTACTTC
CDR3 protein: CASSPLAAVQETQYF

V gene: TRBV5-1
D gene: TRBD1
J gene: TRBJ2-3
clone size: NA
CDR3 DNA: TGCGCCAGCAGCTTGAAGGGACAGGGGTTAAGTGGAGATACGCAGTATTTT
CDR3 protein: CASSLKGQGLSGDTQYF

V gene: TRBV7-6
D gene: TRBD1
J gene: TRBJ2-5
clone size: NA
CDR3 DNA: TGTGCCAGCAGCACGACAGGGAAGGAGACCCAGTACTTC
CDR3 protein: CASSTTGKETQYF

V gene: TRBV7-9
D gene: NA
J gene: TRBJ2-1
clone size: NA
CDR3 DNA: TGTGCCAGCAGCCCCCGTGCTGGCTACAATGAGCAGTTCTTC
CDR3 protein: CASSPRAGYNEQFF

V gene: TRBV3-1
D gene: NA
J gene: TRBJ1-1
clone size: NA
CDR3 DNA: TGTGCCAGCAGCCAAGTTGGAGACTCAGCTTTCTTT
CDR3 protein: CASSQVGDSAFF

V gene: TRBV7-9
D gene: NA
J gene: TRBJ2-1
clone size: few
CDR3 DNA: TGTGCCAGCAGCTTAGTTTCCCTACCTAGTGCCTTC
CDR3 protein: CASSLVSLPSAF

V gene: TRBV20-1
D gene: NA
J gene: TRBJ2-5
clone size: few
CDR3 DNA: TGCAGTGCTAGGATTAGAGAGACCCAGTACTTC
CDR3 protein: CSARIRETQYF

V gene: TRBV12-3/TRBV12-4
D gene: NA
J gene: TRBJ2-7
clone size: many
CDR3 DNA: TGTGCCAGTACCCGAGGGGTAGGCTACGAGCAGTACTTC
CDR3 protein: CASTRGVGYEQYF

V gene: TRBV6-1
D gene: NA
J gene: TRBJ1-5
clone size: few
CDR3 DNA: TGTGCCAGCAGTGAAAGGTGGGGATCGTCCGGTCAGCCCCAGCATTTT
CDR3 protein: CASSERWGSSGQPQHF

V gene: TRBV3-1
D gene: NA
J gene: TRBJ2-5
clone size: NA
CDR3 DNA: TGTGCCAGCAGCCCCCGGACCGGGGGGACCCAGTACTTC
CDR3 protein: CASSPRTGGTQYF

V gene: TRBV14
D gene: NA
J gene: TRBJ1-1
clone size: once
CDR3 DNA: TGTGCCAGCAGCCAAGAAGTGGTGAACACTGAAGCTTTCTTT
CDR3 protein: CASSQEVVNTEAFF

V gene: TRBV7-9
D gene: NA
J gene: TRBJ2-3
clone size: few
CDR3 DNA: TGTGCCAGCAGCTCAGACCGGACGTCCCGGGGAGATACGCAGTATTTT
CDR3 protein: CASSSDRTSRGDTQYF

V gene: TRBV6-6
D gene: NA
J gene: TRBJ2-1
clone size: NA
CDR3 DNA: TGTGCCAGCGAGGGGAGCGGGTCCTACAATGAGCAGTTCTTC
CDR3 protein: CASEGSGSYNEQFF

V gene: TRBV5-1
D gene: NA
J gene: TRBJ1-1
clone size: NA
CDR3 DNA: TGCGCCAGCAGCTCCCGACCCTCCGCGGACACTGAAGCTTTCTTT
CDR3 protein: CASSSRPSADTEAFF

V gene: TRBV7-3
D gene: TRBD2
J gene: TRBJ2-1
clone size: NA
CDR3 DNA: TGTGCCAGCAGCCCCGGGACTAGCGGGATGGGTGAGCAGTTCTTC
CDR3 protein: CASSPGTSGMGEQFF

V gene: TRBV12-3/TRBV12-4
D gene: NA
J gene: TRBJ2-6
clone size: few
CDR3 DNA: TGTGCCAGCAGTTTAACCCCCAATCAAGTCTCTGGGGCCAACGTCCTGACTTTC
CDR3 protein: CASSLTPNQVSGANVLTF

V gene: TRBV30
D gene: NA
J gene: TRBJ2-3
clone size: NA
CDR3 DNA: TGTGCCTGGAGTGGGGGGACTCCTACAGATACGCAGTATTTT
CDR3 protein: CAWSGGTPTDTQYF

V gene: TRBV20-1
D gene: NA
J gene: TRBJ1-3
clone size: few
CDR3 DNA: TGCAGTGCTAGAAGGAACCAAAACACCATATATTTT
CDR3 protein: CSARRNQNTIYF

V gene: TRBV5-1
D gene: NA
J gene: TRBJ2-1
clone size: NA
CDR3 DNA: TGCGCCAGCAGCTTTCGGGGCCCCTGGGGCAATGAGCAGTTCTTC
CDR3 protein: CASSFRGPWGNEQFF

V gene: TRBV9
D gene: NA
J gene: TRBJ2-5
clone size: few
CDR3 DNA: TGTGCCAGCAGCGTAGCACCTAAAGAGACCCAGTACTTC
CDR3 protein: CASSVAPKETQYF

V gene: TRBV5-6
D gene: NA
J gene: TRBJ2-1
clone size: once
CDR3 DNA: TGTGCCAGCAGCCATGACATCGGGCCGTACAATGAGCAGTTCTTC
CDR3 protein: CASSHDIGPYNEQFF

V gene: TRBV19
D gene: NA
J gene: TRBJ1-1
clone size: few
CDR3 DNA: TGTGCCAGTAGCGGGGATCTGAGGACTGAAGCTTTCTTT
CDR3 protein: CASSGDLRTEAFF

V gene: TRBV19
D gene: NA
J gene: TRBJ2-1
clone size: once
CDR3 DNA: TGTGCCAGTAGTATAGGCAGGGCTGGAGTCAATGAGCAGTTCTTC
CDR3 protein: CASSIGRAGVNEQFF

V gene: TRBV12-3/TRBV12-4
D gene: TRBD2
J gene: TRBJ2-3
clone size: NA
CDR3 DNA: TGTGCCAGCATTAAAGGACTAGCGGGGGTCACAGATACGCAGTATTTT
CDR3 protein: CASIKGLAGVTDTQYF

V gene: TRBV24-1
D gene: TRBD1
J gene: TRBJ1-2
clone size: NA
CDR3 DNA: TGTGCCACCAGTGACCAGGACAGGGGCTATGGCTACACCTTC
CDR3 protein: CATSDQDRGYGYTF

V gene: TRBV30
D gene: NA
J gene: TRBJ2-6
clone size: few
CDR3 DNA: TGTGCCTGGAGTGCCCCAGGAGCTGGGGCCAACGTCCTGACTTTC
CDR3 protein: CAWSAPGAGANVLTF

V gene: TRBV7-2
D gene: TRBD1
J gene: TRBJ1-3
clone size: few
CDR3 DNA: TGTGCCAGCAGCCGACAGGGGGCGGGAGGAAACACCATATATTTT
CDR3 protein: CASSRQGAGGNTIYF

V gene: TRBV6-2/TRBV6-3
D gene: TRBD2
J gene: TRBJ2-1
clone size: many
CDR3 DNA: TGTGCCAGCAGTGGACTAGCGGGTCCTCACTCCTACAATGAGCAGTTCTTC
CDR3 protein: CASSGLAGPHSYNEQFF